This TCR beta chain was sequenced for a study of control samples from healthy donors and cancer patients. Some clones are missing from TCRdb's copy, which holds only in-frame ones; the method was immunoSEQ multiplex PCR. The data show tens of thousands of clones, 75% to 90% seen once. V was trimmed by 2 bases and J by 6 bases, leaving 13 bases between them. The CDR3 has 15 residues. The germline gives CDR1 KGHDR, CDR2 SFDVKD. Sequencing input: PBMCs. The sequence was collected from a man between 60 and 75 years old with head and neck cancer. J is TRBJ2-1 and V is TRBV24-1, with D possibly matching TRBD2 (6 bases). The CDR3 spells CATSDSRTMGNEQFF. The CDR3 coding sequence is TGTGCCACCAGTGATTCCAGGACTATGGGCAATGAGCAGTTCTTC.